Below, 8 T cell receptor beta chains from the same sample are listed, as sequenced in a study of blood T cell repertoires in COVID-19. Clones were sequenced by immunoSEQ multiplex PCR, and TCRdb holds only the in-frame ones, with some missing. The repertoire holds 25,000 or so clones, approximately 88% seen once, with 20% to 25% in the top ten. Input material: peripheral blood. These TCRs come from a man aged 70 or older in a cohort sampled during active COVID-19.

The CDR3 here is CASSLYYQPQHF. The CDR3 region has the DNA TGTGCCAGCAGTCTCTACTATCAGCCCCAGCATTTT. The J gene is TRBJ1-5, the V gene TRBV12-3 or TRBV12-4; D remains ambiguous. The CDR3 is 12 residues long. Trimming removed 5 bases at V and 5 bases at J, with 7 bases between.

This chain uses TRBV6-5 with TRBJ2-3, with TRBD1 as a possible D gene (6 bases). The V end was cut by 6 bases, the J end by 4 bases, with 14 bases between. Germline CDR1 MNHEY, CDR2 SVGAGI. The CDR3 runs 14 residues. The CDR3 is CASSSGRGSDTQYF. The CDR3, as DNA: TGTGCCAGCAGCTCGGGAAGGGGGTCAGATACGCAGTATTTT.

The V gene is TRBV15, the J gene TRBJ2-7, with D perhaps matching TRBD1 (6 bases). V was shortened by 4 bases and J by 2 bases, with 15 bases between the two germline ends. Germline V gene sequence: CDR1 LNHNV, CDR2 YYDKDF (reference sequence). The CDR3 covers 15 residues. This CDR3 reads CATSIKQGPTYEQYF. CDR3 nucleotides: TGTGCCACCAGCATAAAACAGGGTCCTACCTACGAGCAGTACTTC.

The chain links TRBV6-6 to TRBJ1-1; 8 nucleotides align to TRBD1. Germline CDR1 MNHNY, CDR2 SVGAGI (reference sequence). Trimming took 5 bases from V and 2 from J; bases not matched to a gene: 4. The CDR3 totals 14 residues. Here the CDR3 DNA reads TGTGCCAGCAGTCCGACAGGGGCTAACACTGAAGCTTTCTTT. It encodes CASSPTGANTEAFF.

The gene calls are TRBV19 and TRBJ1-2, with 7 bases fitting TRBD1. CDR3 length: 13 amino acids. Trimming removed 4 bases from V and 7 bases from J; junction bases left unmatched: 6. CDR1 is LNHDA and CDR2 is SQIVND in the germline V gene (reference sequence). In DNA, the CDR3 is TGTGCCAGTAGTACCGACAGGGTTGGTGGCTACACCTTC. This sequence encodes CASSTDRVGGYTF.

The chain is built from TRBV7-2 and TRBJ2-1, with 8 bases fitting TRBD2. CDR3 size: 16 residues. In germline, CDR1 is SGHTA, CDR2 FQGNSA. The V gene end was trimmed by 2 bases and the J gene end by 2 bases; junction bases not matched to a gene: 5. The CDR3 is CASSLTRTSPYNEQFF. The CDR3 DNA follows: TGTGCCAGCAGCTTAACCCGGACTAGCCCCTACAATGAGCAGTTCTTC. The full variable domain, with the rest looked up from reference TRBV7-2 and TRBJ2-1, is GAGVSQSPSNKVTEKGKDVELRCDPISGHTALYWYRQSLGQGLEFLIYFQGNSAPDKSGLPSDRFSAERTGGSVSTLTIQRTQQEDSAVYLCASSLTRTSPYNEQFFGPGTRLTVL.

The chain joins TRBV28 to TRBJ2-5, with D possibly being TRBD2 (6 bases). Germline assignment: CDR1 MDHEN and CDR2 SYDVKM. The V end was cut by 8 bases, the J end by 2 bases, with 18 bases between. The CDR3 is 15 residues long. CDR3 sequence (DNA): TGTGCCAGCGGCTTACTAGGTGGGGGGCAAGAGACCCAGTACTTC. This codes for CASGLLGGGQETQYF.

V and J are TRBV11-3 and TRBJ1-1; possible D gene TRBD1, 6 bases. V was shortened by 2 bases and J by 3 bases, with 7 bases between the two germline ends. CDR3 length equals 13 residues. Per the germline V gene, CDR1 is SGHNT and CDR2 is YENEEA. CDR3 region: CASSLQGYTEAFF. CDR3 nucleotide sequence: TGTGCCAGCAGCTTACAGGGGTACACTGAAGCTTTCTTT.